A selection of T cell receptor beta chains follows, all from one sample in a study of CD8 T cells in ankylosing spondylitis. Each CDR3 protein is one row after TCRdb ran MiXCR on the 5' RACE reads. Among under 200,000 distinct CDR3 sequences, roughly 10% were seen once, and the ten largest hold approximately 15%. The sequencing input was blood, either unsorted or a sorted T cell fraction (not recorded which). The receptors were gathered from a female donor with ankylosing spondylitis or in good health (not recorded which). Both conserved end residues are part of each CDR3. D genes are given only for firm matches. Clone size, where shown, is once, few, many, or a class for clones that have expanded.

clone size	J gene	V gene	D gene	CDR3 DNA	CDR3 protein
many	TRBJ2-2	TRBV12-3/TRBV12-4	-	TGTGCCAGCCAAGGGGTAACCGGGGAGCTGTTTTTT	CASQGVTGELFF
few	TRBJ1-2	TRBV5-1	-	TGCGCCAGCAGCCCCGACGGCCCCTATGGCTACACCTTC	CASSPDGPYGYTF
-	TRBJ2-3	TRBV7-8	-	TGTGCCAGCAGCTTAGAGGCAGCCGCTAGCACAGATACGCAGTATTTT	CASSLEAAASTDTQYF
-	TRBJ2-7	TRBV27	-	TGTGCCAGCACGGATCGTCAGGGAAAGGCGCAGTACTTC	CASTDRQGKAQYF
many	TRBJ1-2	TRBV12-3/TRBV12-4	-	TGTGCCAGCAGTGGGACAAGAACCCTTGGCTACACCTTC	CASSGTRTLGYTF
few	TRBJ2-1	TRBV7-9	TRBD2	TGTGCCAGCAGCTGGGAGCGGGAGGGCCGCGATGAGCAGTTCTTC	CASSWEREGRDEQFF
-	TRBJ2-5	TRBV20-1	-	TGCAGTGCGAGGGACCCCGTCACCCAGTACTTC	CSARDPVTQYF
-	TRBJ2-3	TRBV20-1	TRBD1	TGCAGTGCTAGAGATTTAATTTCCGGGACAGGGATAACAGATACGCAGTATTTT	CSARDLISGTGITDTQYF
few	TRBJ2-1	TRBV28	-	TGTGCCAGCAGAGGACAGTCCAATGAGCAGTTCTTC	CASRGQSNEQFF
many	TRBJ2-1	TRBV24-1	-	TGTGCCACCAGTGATTTGGCTTCCTACAATGAGCAGTTCTTC	CATSDLASYNEQFF
many	TRBJ1-2	TRBV6-2/TRBV6-3	TRBD1	TGTGCCAGCAGTCACCAACTAAGGGACAGGACGAACTATGGCTACACCTTC	CASSHQLRDRTNYGYTF
-	TRBJ2-2	TRBV6-2/TRBV6-3	-	TGTGCCAGCAGTTACTCGGGAGGCGGGGAGCTGTTTTTT	CASSYSGGGELFF
-	TRBJ2-5	TRBV21-1	-	TGTGCCAGCACTGCAGGGGGTTCTAAAGAGACCCAGTACTTC	CASTAGGSKETQYF
many	TRBJ2-7	TRBV6-5	TRBD1	TGTGCCAGCAGTTACGTGGGACAGACCTACGAGCAGTACTTC	CASSYVGQTYEQYF
-	TRBJ2-7	TRBV3-1	TRBD1	TGTGCCAGCAGCCCCTCAACAGGGGTCGAGCAGTACTTC	CASSPSTGVEQYF
few	TRBJ1-5	TRBV6-4	-	TGTGCCAGCATCCTAGGAGATCAGCCCCAGCATTTT	CASILGDQPQHF
-	TRBJ2-1	TRBV9	-	TGTGCCAGCAGCGTAGTGCGGGACTCCTACAATGAGCAGTTCTTC	CASSVVRDSYNEQFF
few	TRBJ2-7	TRBV6-1	TRBD2	TGTGCCAGCAGTGAATGGGGACTAGCGGGTACCGACGAGCAGTACTTC	CASSEWGLAGTDEQYF
many	TRBJ2-1	TRBV9	TRBD2	TGTGCCAGCAGCGTAGAGGGAGGGGTCGCTGAGCAGTTCTTC	CASSVEGGVAEQFF
-	TRBJ2-7	TRBV4-1	-	TGCGCCAGCAGCCAAACCCGACTCGCCTACGAGCAGTACTTC	CASSQTRLAYEQYF
few	TRBJ2-1	TRBV12-3/TRBV12-4	TRBD1	TGTGCCAGCACCCCATCAGGGGGCGCCTACAATGAGCAGTTCTTC	CASTPSGGAYNEQFF
few	TRBJ2-7	TRBV4-2	-	TGTGCCAGCAGCCCCAAGCCCGCCGGGAAAGGGGTGAACGAGCAGTACTTC	CASSPKPAGKGVNEQYF
many	TRBJ2-1	TRBV7-2	-	TGTGCCAGCAGCTTAAGGGCCAGGGGCTACTCCTACAATGAGCAGTTCTTC	CASSLRARGYSYNEQFF